This T cell receptor beta chain was retrieved from a study of blood T cells in healthy people across ages. There are a few counts of this clonotype. V lost 2 bases and J 2 bases, leaving 16 bases between the germline ends. The V gene's germline CDR1 is MNHEY and CDR2 SVGAGI. This CDR3 is built from 16 residues. Together with a sample-barcoded 5' primer, a J-beta primer mix was included in a second PCR lasting about 7 to 11 cycles. Sequencing yielded, for each sample, at least 3 million paired-end reads carrying CDR3. From the 5' RACE reads, TCRdb called clonotypes with MiXCR, one entry per CDR3 protein. The sample lists over 600,000 distinct CDR3 sequences, around half occurring once.

The origin of this receptor is a man older than 75 in good health. The sequenced sample consisted of blood. V is TRBV6-5 and J is TRBJ2-7; either TRBD1 or TRBD2 may supply D (6 bases each). As DNA, the CDR3 is TGTGCCAGCAGTTACGACGCTGGGGGGCGACCCTACGAGCAGTACTTC. This gives the protein CASSYDAGGRPYEQYF.